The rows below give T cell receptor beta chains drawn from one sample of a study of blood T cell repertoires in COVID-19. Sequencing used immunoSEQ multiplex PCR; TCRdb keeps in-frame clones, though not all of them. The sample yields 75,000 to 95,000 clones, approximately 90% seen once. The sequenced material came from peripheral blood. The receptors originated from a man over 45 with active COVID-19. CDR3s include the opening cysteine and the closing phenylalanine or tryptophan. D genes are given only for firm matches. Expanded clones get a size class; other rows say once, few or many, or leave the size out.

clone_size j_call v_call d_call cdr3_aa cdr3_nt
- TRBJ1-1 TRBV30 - CAWGDRYTEAFF TGTGCCTGGGGAGACAGGTACACTGAAGCTTTCTTT
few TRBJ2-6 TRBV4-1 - CASSQERAGANVLTF TGCGCCAGCAGCCAAGAAAGAGCCGGGGCCAACGTCCTGACTTTC
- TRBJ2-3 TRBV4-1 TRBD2 CASSQLAGATGDTQYF TGCGCCAGCAGCCAACTAGCGGGGGCCACGGGAGATACGCAGTATTTT
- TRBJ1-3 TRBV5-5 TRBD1 CASSLGKRTGKSGNTIYF TGTGCCAGCAGCTTGGGAAAACGGACAGGGAAGTCTGGAAACACCATATATTTT
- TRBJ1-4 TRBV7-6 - CASSYGVGPQAEKLFF TGTGCCAGCAGCTACGGGGTCGGCCCCCAAGCGGAAAAACTGTTTTTT
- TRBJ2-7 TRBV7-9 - CASSLANAGNYEQYF TGTGCCAGCAGCTTAGCGAATGCAGGGAATTACGAGCAGTACTTC
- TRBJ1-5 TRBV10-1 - CASSETQGQPQHF TGCGCCAGCAGTGAGACCCAGGGTCAGCCCCAGCATTTT
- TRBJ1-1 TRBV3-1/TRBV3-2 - CASSRDTLLNTEAFF TGTGCCAGCAGCCGGGACACCCTACTGAACACTGAAGCTTTCTTT
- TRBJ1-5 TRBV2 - CASARIDQPQHF TGTGCCAGCGCGAGAATCGATCAGCCCCAGCATTTT
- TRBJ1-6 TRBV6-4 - CASSSPGKSPLHF TGTGCCAGCAGTTCTCCAGGCAAATCACCCCTCCACTTT
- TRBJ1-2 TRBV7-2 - CASSSAYRFGYTF TGTGCCAGCAGCTCCGCGTATCGTTTCGGCTACACCTTC
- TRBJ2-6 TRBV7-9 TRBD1 CASSLDGQGVTGANVLTF TGTGCCAGCAGCTTAGATGGACAGGGGGTAACTGGGGCCAACGTCCTGACTTTC
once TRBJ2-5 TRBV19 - CASSPGLVETQYF TGTGCCAGTAGTCCCGGTTTGGTGGAGACCCAGTACTTC
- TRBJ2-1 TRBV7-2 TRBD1 CASSLDRGSYNEQFF TGTGCCAGCAGCCTAGACAGGGGGTCCTACAATGAGCAGTTCTTC
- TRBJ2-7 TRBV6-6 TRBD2 CASSNNGLAHEQYF TGTGCCAGCAGTAACAATGGACTAGCGCACGAGCAGTACTTC
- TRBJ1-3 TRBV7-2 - CASSQLTIASGNTIYF TGTGCCAGCAGCCAACTCACAATAGCCTCTGGAAACACCATATATTTT
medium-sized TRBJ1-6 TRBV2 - CVGGTDYNSPLHF TGTGTTGGAGGTACCGACTATAATTCACCCCTCCACTTT
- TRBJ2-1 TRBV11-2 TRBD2 CASSLKGLAGVGSYNEQFF TGTGCCAGCAGCCTAAAGGGACTAGCGGGAGTCGGCTCCTACAATGAGCAGTTCTTC
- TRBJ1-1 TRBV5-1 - CASSLQMNTEAFF TGCGCCAGCAGCTTACAGATGAACACTGAAGCTTTCTTT
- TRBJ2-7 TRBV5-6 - CASSSGGGWSPYEQYF TGTGCCAGCAGCTCAGGTGGCGGGTGGAGCCCCTACGAGCAGTACTTC
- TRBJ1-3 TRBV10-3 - CATEASGNTIYF TGTGCCACCGAAGCGTCTGGAAACACCATATATTTT
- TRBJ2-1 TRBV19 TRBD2 CASSPRWGLASIEQFF TGTGCCAGTAGTCCTCGGTGGGGACTAGCGTCGATTGAGCAGTTCTTC
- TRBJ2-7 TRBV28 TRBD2 CASSFSGRGNYEQYF TGTGCCAGCAGTTTTAGCGGGAGGGGGAACTACGAGCAGTACTTC
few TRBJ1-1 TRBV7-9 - CASSFGGTVNTEAFF TGTGCCAGCAGCTTTGGGGGGACGGTAAACACTGAAGCTTTCTTT
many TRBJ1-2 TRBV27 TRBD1 CASSLSGTGLYGYTF TGTGCCAGCAGTTTATCCGGGACAGGGCTCTATGGCTACACCTTC
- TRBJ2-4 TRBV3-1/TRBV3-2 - CASSGTQGLLENIQYF TGTGCCAGCAGCGGAACGCAGGGGCTCCTTGAAAACATTCAGTACTTC
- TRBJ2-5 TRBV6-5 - CASSYRGFPRETQYF TGTGCCAGCAGTTACAGGGGGTTCCCTCGAGAGACCCAGTACTTC
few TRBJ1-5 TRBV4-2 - CASSQDYNQPQHF TGTGCCAGCAGCCAAGATTACAATCAGCCCCAGCATTTT
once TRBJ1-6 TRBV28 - CASSPDNSPLHF TGTGCCAGCAGTCCAGATAATTCACCCCTCCACTTT
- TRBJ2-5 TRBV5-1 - CASSLVALGGPETQYF TGCGCCAGCAGCTTGGTTGCTCTCGGGGGGCCAGAGACCCAGTACTTC
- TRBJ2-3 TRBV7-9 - CASSLAGLFSTDTQYF TGTGCCAGCAGCTTAGCCGGACTCTTTAGCACAGATACGCAGTATTTT
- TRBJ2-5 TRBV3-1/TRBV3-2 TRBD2 CASSQDGTTGGGSQYF TGTGCCAGCAGCCAAGATGGGACTACCGGAGGAGGATCCCAGTACTTC
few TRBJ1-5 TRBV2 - CASERDPVGNQPQHF TGTGCCAGCGAACGGGATCCTGTGGGCAATCAGCCCCAGCATTTT
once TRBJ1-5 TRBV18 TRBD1 CASSPTTGGSNQPQHF TGTGCCAGCTCACCTACGACAGGGGGCAGCAATCAGCCCCAGCATTTT
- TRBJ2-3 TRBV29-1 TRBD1 CSVRLGTGGTDTQYF TGCAGCGTTAGGTTAGGGACAGGGGGAACAGATACGCAGTATTTT
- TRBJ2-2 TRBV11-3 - CASSWRVNTGELFF TGTGCCAGCAGCTGGAGAGTAAACACCGGGGAGCTGTTTTTT
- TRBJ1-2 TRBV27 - CASTPRRFQGLSYTF TGTGCCAGCACTCCCCGACGGTTCCAGGGGCTGTCCTACACCTTC
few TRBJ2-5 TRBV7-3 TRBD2 CASSSKAGTSGSGVRETQYF TGTGCCAGCAGCTCCAAGGCGGGGACTAGCGGGAGTGGAGTTCGAGAGACCCAGTACTTC
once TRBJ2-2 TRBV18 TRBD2 CASSPPGLVGTGELFF TGTGCCAGCTCACCTCCTGGACTAGTAGGTACCGGGGAGCTGTTTTTT
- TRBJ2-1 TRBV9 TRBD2 CASSVELAGFNEQFF TGTGCCAGCAGCGTAGAACTAGCGGGATTTAATGAGCAGTTCTTC